Presented here are 9 T cell receptor beta chains from one specimen sequenced in a study of T-cell memory formation after mild COVID-19. Via MiXCR, TCRdb re-called the 5' RACE reads, giving one row per CDR3 protein. The sample consists of about 400,000 distinct CDR3 sequences, roughly 26% of them appearing once. Source material: PBMCs or a T cell subset sorted from them (not recorded which). Receptors were obtained from an adult woman who had mild COVID-19 (a few samples of this study predate the infection). Cell type and time point are not known.

The chain is built from TRBV24-1 and TRBJ1-2; D is unclear. Germline loops: CDR1 KGHDR, CDR2 SFDVKD. Between the trimmed V and J ends, which lost 5 bases and 5 bases, there was a span of 11 bases. The CDR3 covers 13 residues. The CDR3 DNA follows: TGTGCCACCAGTGGTGGCAGCGGGTATGGCTACACCTTC. This gives the protein CATSGGSGYGYTF.

The sample holds a few counts of this clonotype. This chain uses TRBV7-9 with TRBJ1-6; D is unclear. Germline loops: CDR1 SEHNR, CDR2 FQNEAQ (reference sequence). V shed 3 bases and J shed 9 bases, with 6 bases lying between them. The length of the CDR3 is 12 residues. CDR3: CASSLESSPLHF. In DNA form, the CDR3 reads TGTGCCAGCAGCTTGGAGAGTTCACCCCTCCACTTT.

The J gene is TRBJ2-2, the V gene TRBV6-5, with D possibly TRBD2 on 6 matching bases. This CDR3 spans 16 amino acids. Trimming took off 2 bases at V and 4 bases at J, with 14 bases between the two ends. The germline V gene has CDR1 MNHEY and CDR2 SVGAGI. CDR3 residues: CASSYMGGVVTGELFF. CDR3 nucleotide sequence: TGTGCCAGCAGTTACATGGGGGGAGTGGTCACCGGGGAGCTGTTTTTT.

The gene calls are TRBV4-1 and TRBJ2-1, with 8 bases identical to TRBD1. Germline V lookup: CDR1 MGHRA, CDR2 YSYEKL. V trimming: 4 bases; J trimming: 4 bases; junction bases outside the gene matches: 3. The CDR3 contains 14 residues. DNA for the CDR3: TGCGCCAGCAGCCTCCGGGACAGGTACAATGAGCAGTTCTTC. Protein sequence: CASSLRDRYNEQFF.

This clonotype has a handful of counts. This chain joins TRBV2 and TRBJ1-1; TRBD1 aligns across 7 bases. In germline, CDR1 is SNHLY, CDR2 FYNNEI. With 5 bases clipped from V and 11 bases from J, the junction kept 14 bases outside the gene matches. The CDR3 spans 14 residues. The DNA for the CDR3 is TGTGCCAGCAGTTCGAGGAGGGGACAGCCGGACGCTTTCTTT. It codes for CASSSRRGQPDAFF.

CDR3 protein: CASGTSGGEQFF. Written as DNA, the CDR3 is TGTGCTAGTGGTACTAGCGGCGGTGAGCAGTTCTTC. This chain connects TRBV12-5 to TRBJ2-1; 8 bases are a match to TRBD2. Germline CDR1 is LGHNT and CDR2 is FRNRAP. This CDR3 contains 12 residues. Trimming took 5 bases from V and 9 from J; bases not matched to a gene: 3.

This clonotype was seen a handful of times. For the CDR3, the DNA is TGTGCCTGGAGTGCTACAGGCTGGGGGGGAGCTTTCTTT. Amino acid sequence: CAWSATGWGGAFF. This rearrangement joins TRBV30 to TRBJ1-1; the D gene is possibly TRBD1 (5 bases). Trimming removed 1 base at V and 10 bases at J, with 16 bases between. The CDR3 consists of 13 residues. From germline, CDR1 is GTSNPN and CDR2 SVGIG (reference sequence). The full variable domain, completed using reference TRBV30 and TRBJ1-1, is SQTIHQWPATLVQPVGSPLSLECTVEGTSNPNLYWYRQAAGRGLQLLFYSVGIGQISSEVPQNLSASRPQDRQFILSSKKLLLSDSGFYLCAWSATGWGGAFFGQGTRLTVV.

This clonotype was found a few times. The CDR3 DNA sequence: TGCGCCAGCAATGCCGGGGGGAACACCGGGGAGCTGTTTTTT. Amino acids: CASNAGGNTGELFF. This chain connects TRBV5-1 to TRBJ2-2; D possibly corresponds to TRBD2 (6 bases). CDR1 and CDR2 (germline): SGHRS, YFSETQ. V was pared by 6 bases and J by 1 base, with 10 bases between. The length of the CDR3 is 14 residues.

This clonotype has only one observation. This chain connects TRBV4-3 to TRBJ1-2, with D possibly TRBD1 on 5 matching bases. The CDR3 consists of 13 residues. CDR1 LGHNA and CDR2 YSLEER come from the germline V gene. Trimming stripped 0 bases from V and 4 bases from J, with 6 bases between. The CDR3 is CASSQEGTYGYTF. CDR3 sequence (DNA): TGCGCCAGCAGCCAAGAAGGGACCTATGGCTACACCTTC.